These T cell receptor beta chains were read from a single sample in a study of blood T cell repertoires in COVID-19. Clones were read by immunoSEQ multiplex PCR, and TCRdb kept only the in-frame ones, dropping some. The data contain 200,000 to 250,000 clones, 75% to 90% of them seen just once; the ten biggest clones take up approximately 4.2%. Sequencing was carried out using PBMCs or T cells enriched from blood (not recorded which). Every receptor here comes from a woman aged 25 to 39 who had recovered from COVID-19. Both conserved end residues are part of each CDR3. Each record gives: J gene, clone size, V gene, D gene, CDR3 DNA, CDR3 protein. A D gene is named only where the DNA matches it firmly. Where a row states a size, it is once, few, many or the class of an expanded clone; other rows omit it.

>TRBJ2-7|NA|TRBV5-1|NA
TGCGCCAGCAGCTTGGCCCCGGGGGAAGCCTACGAGCAGTACTTC
CASSLAPGEAYEQYF
>TRBJ2-1|NA|TRBV9|TRBD2
TGTGCCAGCAGCGGGGGGACTAGCGGACCCTACAATGAGCAGTTCTTC
CASSGGTSGPYNEQFF
>TRBJ2-7|NA|TRBV5-1|NA
TGCGCCAGCAGCTTGGAGTGGGGGCGGAACGAGCAGTACTTC
CASSLEWGRNEQYF
>TRBJ2-2|NA|TRBV4-3|NA
TGCGCCAGCAGCCAACACCCACCGGGACTCCGGGGCACCGGGGAGCTGTTTTTT
CASSQHPPGLRGTGELFF
>TRBJ2-2|NA|TRBV9|NA
TGTGCCAGCAGCGTAGATATTTTCGGGGGCACCGGGGAGCTGTTTTTT
CASSVDIFGGTGELFF
>TRBJ1-3|NA|TRBV7-2|TRBD1
TGTGCCAGCAGCTCCCGACAGGGCTCTGGAAACACCATATATTTT
CASSSRQGSGNTIYF
>TRBJ1-2|NA|TRBV4-3|NA
TGCGCCAGCAGCCAAGATTACAACCGAGGGGGGGTTTATGGCTACACCTTC
CASSQDYNRGGVYGYTF
>TRBJ1-2|few|TRBV28|NA
TGTGCCAGCAGTTTATTGGCCAGGTATGGCTACACCTTC
CASSLLARYGYTF
>TRBJ1-2|NA|TRBV5-8|NA
TGTGCCAGCAGCTATACAGGGTATACTAACTATGGCTACACCTTC
CASSYTGYTNYGYTF
>TRBJ1-5|NA|TRBV4-1|TRBD1
TGCGCCAGCAGCCAAGAGAGGGGGCAGGGAGATCAGCCCCAGCATTTT
CASSQERGQGDQPQHF
>TRBJ2-1|NA|TRBV2|NA
TGTGCCAGCAGTGGACTAGGGAGATACAATGAGCAGTTCTTC
CASSGLGRYNEQFF
>TRBJ1-2|NA|TRBV7-6|NA
TGTGCCAGCAGCTCCGGGCCATCCGACAGGAGAGGCGGCTACACCTTC
CASSSGPSDRRGGYTF
>TRBJ2-7|NA|TRBV9|TRBD1
TGTGCCAGCAGCGTGGACAGGGCAAGCGAGCAGTACTTC
CASSVDRASEQYF
>TRBJ2-1|NA|TRBV19|NA
TGTGCCAGTAGTATAAAGGCGGGCCACTACAATGAGCAGTTCTTC
CASSIKAGHYNEQFF
>TRBJ1-1|NA|TRBV11-2|NA
TGTGCCAGCAGCCCCCTGGGCGTTGACGAGTGGGCTTTCTTT
CASSPLGVDEWAFF
>TRBJ1-2|NA|TRBV30|NA
TGTGCCTGGAGTGTACTCCCAGGGTTGGTTATCCTACCAGGATTTAACTATGGCTACACCTTC
CAWSVLPGLVILPGFNYGYTF
>TRBJ2-7|NA|TRBV4-2|TRBD2
TGTGCCAGCACCTGGACTAGCGGGAGTCGGGAGCAGTACTTC
CASTWTSGSREQYF
>TRBJ2-2|few|TRBV7-2|NA
TGTGCCAGCAGCTTAGCGCCAGGTACCGGGGAGCTGTTTTTT
CASSLAPGTGELFF
>TRBJ2-3|NA|TRBV9|NA
TGTGCCAGCAGCGTAGCTGGGGGCATCACAGATACGCAGTATTTT
CASSVAGGITDTQYF
>TRBJ1-2|NA|TRBV6-5|TRBD1
TGTGCCAGCATCCCCGGGACAGGGGGCTATGGCTACACCTTC
CASIPGTGGYGYTF
>TRBJ2-1|few|TRBV28|TRBD2
TGTGCCAGCAGGCAAATCGGGACTAGCGGGAGAAATGAGCAGTTCTTC
CASRQIGTSGRNEQFF
>TRBJ2-2|few|TRBV2|TRBD1
TGTGCCAGCGGTTGGGACAGGGCCACCGGGGAGCTGTTTTTT
CASGWDRATGELFF
>TRBJ1-1|NA|TRBV30|NA
TGTGCCTGGGCAACACCGAACACTGAAGCTTTCTTT
CAWATPNTEAFF
>TRBJ1-5|NA|TRBV28|TRBD1
TGTGCCAGCAGCCTGGGACAGTTCAATCAGCCCCAGCATTTT
CASSLGQFNQPQHF
>TRBJ2-2|NA|TRBV7-2|TRBD2
TGTGCCAGCAGCTCGCCGACTAGCGCCAACACCGGGGAGCTGTTTTTT
CASSSPTSANTGELFF
>TRBJ1-5|NA|TRBV15|NA
TGTGCCACCAGCAGAGAGTCATTTAGCAATCAGCCCCAGCATTTT
CATSRESFSNQPQHF